These 5 T cell receptor delta chains came from one sample sequenced in a study of gamma-delta T cells after stem cell transplantation (dated by TCRdb to about 2016). Library method: RT-PCR. This sample was sequenced with an Illumina MiSeq. TCRdb called clones anew from the public reads via CATT; matching DNA rows were later pooled. The sample table records more than 2,500 delta-chain clones; about 22% of these occur just once. The ten largest clones capture around 30% of the sample. Sequenced: gamma-delta T cells. The receptors stem from a human donor. It is not recorded whose cells these are; they may come from a transplant donor.

This clone was observed a few times. This chain connects TRDV1 to TRDJ1, with 8 bases aligning to TRDD3. This CDR3 contains 20 residues. The V gene end was trimmed by 1 base and the J gene end by 4 bases; junction bases not matched to a gene: 20. Germline CDR1 is TSWWSYY and CDR2 is QGS. CDR3 nucleotide sequence: TGTGCTCTTGGGGAACGGAGAGAAGGAGAGCGCGGGATACGCGGCGATAAACTCATCTTT. The encoded protein is CALGERREGERGIRGDKLIF.

The chain employs TRDV1 and TRDJ1, with 10 bases that match TRDD3. The germline V gene encodes CDR1 TSWWSYY and CDR2 QGS. This CDR3 has 16 amino acids. Unmatched junction bases numbered 6, after V lost 2 bases and J lost 3 bases. The CDR3 DNA sequence: TGTGCTCTTGGGGAATGCGGGGGATACGGTCCCGATAAACTCATCTTT. As protein: CALGECGGYGPDKLIF.

This clone has only a few counts. V and J are TRAV29/DV5 and TRDJ1, with 10 nucleotides matching TRDD3. CDR1 and CDR2 (germline): NSMFDY, ISSIKDK. CDR3 length equals 19 residues. V trimming: 1 base; J trimming: 2 bases; junction bases outside the gene matches: 17. The CDR3 bases are TGTGCAGCAAGCTCCCGTAAGGAGCCGGGGGATACGTTTACCGATAAACTCATCTTT. Protein: CAASSRKEPGDTFTDKLIF. The full variable domain, its missing parts supplied by reference TRAV29/DV5 and TRDJ1, is DQQVKQNSPSLSVQEGRISILNCDYTNSMFDYFLWYKKYPAEGPTFLISISSIKDKNEDGRFTVFLNKSAKHLSLHIVPSQPGDSAVYFCAASSRKEPGDTFTDKLIFGKGTRVTVEP.

This clone ranks as medium-sized (0.01 to 0.1%). The V and J genes are TRDV3 and TRDJ1; 7 bases agree with TRDD3. The CDR3 extends over 16 amino acids. V lost 3 bases, J lost 0 bases, and 13 bases stayed unmatched. The germline V gene has CDR1 TVYSNPD and CDR2 GDNSRS (reference sequence). CDR3 sequence: CALRLGGRPYTDKLIF. The CDR3 nucleotides are TGTGCCTTGCGCCTGGGGGGAAGACCGTACACCGATAAACTCATCTTT.

On this clone: Other nucleotide sequences from this sample produce the same CDR3. The chain has TRDV1 and TRDJ3, with a tentative D call TRDD3 (5 bases). This CDR3 contains 18 residues. Germline CDR1 TSWWSYY, CDR2 QGS. V was shortened by 3 bases and J by 2 bases, with 14 bases between the two germline ends. The CDR3 is CALGDPADRPWDTRQMFF. The CDR3 nucleotides are TGTGCTCTTGGGGACCCCGCGGATAGACCCTGGGACACCCGACAGATGTTTTTC.